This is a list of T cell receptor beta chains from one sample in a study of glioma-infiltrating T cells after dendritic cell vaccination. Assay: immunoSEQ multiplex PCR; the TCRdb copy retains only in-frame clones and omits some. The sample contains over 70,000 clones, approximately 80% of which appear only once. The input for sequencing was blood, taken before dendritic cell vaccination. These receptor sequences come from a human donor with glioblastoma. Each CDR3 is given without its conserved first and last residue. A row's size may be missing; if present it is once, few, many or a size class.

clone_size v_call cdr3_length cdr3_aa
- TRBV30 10 ACDRGRTEAF
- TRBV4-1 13 ASSHRTGTFERQY
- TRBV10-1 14 ASSESGKSSYNEQF
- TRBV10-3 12 AISPAGGDSPLH
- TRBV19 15 ASSIGPGLAGFNEQF
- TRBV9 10 ASSLYTDTQY
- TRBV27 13 ASSLYTGSSYEQY
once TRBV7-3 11 ASSLKANYGYT
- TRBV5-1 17 ASSLELGETSGRANEQF
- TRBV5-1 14 ASSSGQGAVNEKLF
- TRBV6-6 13 ASRPRQGARDEAF
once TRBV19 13 ASSIAGQSGETQY
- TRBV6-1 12 ASSTGRGTDTQY
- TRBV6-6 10 ASSPPLSEQF
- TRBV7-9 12 ASSFVGEQETQY
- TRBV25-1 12 ASGDPGGTGELF
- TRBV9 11 ASSVEQNTEAF
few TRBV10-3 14 AISGRGNDLNQPQH
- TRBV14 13 ASSRVQGKNEKLF
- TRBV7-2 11 ASRGQGVSPLH
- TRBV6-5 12 ASSYTGGAEKLF
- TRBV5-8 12 ASSLWGESEKLF
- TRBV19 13 ASSIGTGLNQPQH
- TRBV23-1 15 ASSPRQVRVEPQPQH
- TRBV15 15 ATSRKRGREVYNEQF
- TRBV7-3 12 ASSAGQANTEAF
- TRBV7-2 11 ASSPRRGQPQH
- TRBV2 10 ASRTGGYEQY
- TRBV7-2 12 ASSPGQGYSPLH
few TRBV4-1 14 ASSRPGQGAGYGYT
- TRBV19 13 ASSQRTGLNSPLH
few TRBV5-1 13 ASSPGLAGYNEQF
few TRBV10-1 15 ASSEPTSGASTDTQY
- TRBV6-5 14 AGSYGGRRYSYEQY
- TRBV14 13 ASSLWTGAGNAIY
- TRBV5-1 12 ASSKTSTGNGYT
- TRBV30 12 AWMGNRWNTEAF
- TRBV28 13 ASRQHGQGNYGYT
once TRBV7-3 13 ASSFDRGGSTEAF
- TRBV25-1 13 ASTETGLDTDTQY
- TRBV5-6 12 ASSPRTGAGELF
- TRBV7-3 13 ASSLTYGGWETQY
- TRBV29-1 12 STSTGTNTGELF
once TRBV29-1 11 SVEGPRGAEAF
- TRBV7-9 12 ASSPQGWDTEAF
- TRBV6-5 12 AFPPREGLNEQF
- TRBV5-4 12 ASSLVGVPYGYT
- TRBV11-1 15 ASSLDGTAASTDTQY
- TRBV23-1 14 ASSQKDGGNTGELF
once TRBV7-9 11 ASSLGQYNEQF
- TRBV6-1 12 ASNNRGSGHGYT
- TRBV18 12 ASSNRGRAYEQY
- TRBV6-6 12 ASSYGTDNYGYT
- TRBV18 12 ASSQQGGENEQF
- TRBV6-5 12 ASSYRQGYTEAF
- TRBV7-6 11 ASSPGVTDTQY
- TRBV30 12 AWSVGGVNTEAF
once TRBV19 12 ASTTDGKYTEAF
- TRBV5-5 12 ASSLGGGMDTQY
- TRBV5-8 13 ASSLGSIRTDTQY